The text below deals with one T cell receptor beta chain. Its binding antigen is unknown. Base-call qualities are not available, and no considerably larger clone is one nucleotide away. The library was made by 5' RACE. The listed sequencing device is Illumina HiSeq 2500. A second roughly 7 to 12 cycle PCR used a sample-barcoded 5' primer and a J-beta primer mix. Each TCR beta cDNA molecule received a unique molecular identifier from a template-switch 5' adaptor carrying 12 random nucleotides. At least 2.5 million CDR3-containing paired-end reads were obtained from each sample. First-strand cDNA was synthesized from all RNA with the Mint cDNA synthesis kit, primed by a TRBC-specific oligonucleotide. All cDNA was treated with uracil-DNA glycosylase and then went through a first 18-cycle PCR with the universal primers M1SS and BC2_uni_R. The authors' analysis ran thus. For normalization, 1 million high-quality reads were randomly selected from each sample, with every read carrying a distinct molecular identifier. Reads with shared molecular identifiers were discarded instead of being binned into consensus sequences. MiTCR, run with a Q25 quality threshold and the strictest error-elimination algorithm, handled CDR3 identification, clonotype clustering and error correction. A nonparametric unseen species model with Euler transformation was used to estimate lower-bound total TCR beta diversity. TCRdb's own reprocessing of the public reads used fastp at Q25 and MiXCR and kept productive beta chains. Entries that share a CDR3 protein sequence are merged under the most common genes and DNA. TCRdb's processing, not the study's, gives the V and J calls here. This sample has roughly 1,300,000 distinct CDR3 sequences in its table, and 45% to 70% of those were observed once. The leading ten clones occupy 6.5% to 8.5% of the sample.

These data belong to a study of blood T cells in healthy people across ages (dated by TCRdb to between 2014 and 2017). Regarding the research as a whole: In model experiments, template switching captured roughly one uniquely barcoded TCR beta cDNA molecule for every two T cells. Four age groups were formed from the donors: young (average 16 years), middle-aged (less than 40), aged (62) and long-lived (approximately 80). To avoid experimental bias, donors of different ages were distributed randomly across sequencing lanes. The study analyzed two additional independent replicas of 1 million unique cDNA reads from the same blood draw for two donors, one aged 18 to 30 and one aged 80 or older. To track age-related changes in TCR beta repertoire diversity, the study relied on deep sequencing normalized with unique cDNA molecular identifiers. Results the study describes overall, beyond this receptor: There was a strong correlation between observed TCR beta diversity and the percentage of naive T cells measured by flow cytometry. Because the CMV infection status of the donors was unknown, age-related changes in expanded clonotypes may potentially have been confounded. Estimates of total diversity based on one million sequenced T cells were regarded as lower bounds and as underestimates. Compared with the aged group, more naive CD4+ T cells, fewer expanded clones and increased TCR diversity were shown by the long-lived group, suggesting age selection. As age increased, observed TCR beta diversity per million T cells dropped in a roughly linear way, and a significant reduction was already evident by age about 40. Because profiling used bulk unsorted PBMCs, naive and antigen-experienced compartments could not be compared conclusively.

Reading from cysteine to phenylalanine, the CDR3 counts 14 amino acids. The retained sequence is limited to the CDR3, 42 bases, with the frame set at the first base. Sequences LGHNA (CDR1) and YSLEER (CDR2) are obtained from the germline V gene. The donors were roughly 40 Caucasian individuals from Russia, aged roughly 6 to 100 years, who were systemically healthy. Roughly 9.5 milliliters of peripheral blood were drawn from each donor into EDTA-treated Vacutainer tubes. Ficoll-Paque density-gradient centrifugation was used to isolate PBMCs, with at least 6 million obtained per sample. Total RNA was extracted from PBMCs with Trizol reagent, with at least 5 micrograms obtained per sample. The percentages of naive CD45RAhigh/CD27high T cells were determined by flow cytometry on a PBMC aliquot from every donor.

The sequence is built from TRBV4-3 and TRBJ2-5; the D gene assignment is ambiguous. Near its end, the DNA agrees better with TRBJ2-7, so the J call may be wrong. Material: blood. The TCR was taken from a man aged 18 to 30 in good health. The CDR3 region reads CASSQEVRCAEQYF. The DNA sequence is as follows: TGCGCCAGCAGCCAAGAAGTTAGATGTGCCGAGCAGTACTTC.